The clone carrying this T cell receptor (beta chain) was detected once. What it recognizes is unknown. The identical CDR3 is also encoded by other nucleotide sequences in the sample. This entry belongs to a study of shared clonotypes between healthy human individuals. Study at large: A few men and a couple of women, aged 18 to 49, were donors. Broader study findings: In having few donors, the study represented limited genetic and exposure-history diversity. Clonotype sharing among the donors was expected to vary with sequencing depth.

Free of recent acute infections or vaccinations, the donors were healthy HIV-negative adults. Clones were read by immunoSEQ multiplex PCR, and TCRdb kept only the in-frame ones, dropping some. The data contain 2 million to 2.5 million clones, 85% to 95% of them singletons. The CDR3 loop spans 13 amino acids. Germline V gives CDR1 ENHRY, CDR2 SYGVKD. V lost 3 bases and J lost 1, with 6 bases in between. This receptor was taken from a man between 18 and 35 years old in good health. Some clones in this sample may be carry-over from other donors' samples. The sample comprised naive CD4+ T cells from PBMCs. Subset meaning: CD45RA+ positively selected. The chain has TRBV10-3 and TRBJ1-1; unclear D gene. The CDR3 spells CAISEMGNTEAFF. CDR3 nucleotides: TGTGCCATCAGTGAAATGGGGAACACTGAAGCTTTCTTT.